Below, 7 T cell receptor beta chains from the same sample are listed, as sequenced in a study of blood T cells in healthy people across ages. A sample-barcoded 5' primer and a J-beta primer mix were used in a second PCR of about 6 to 12 cycles. TCRdb called the 5' RACE reads again in MiXCR, with one record for every CDR3 protein. The profile shows about 1.1 million distinct CDR3 sequences, approximately 38% of them singletons. Sample: blood. The receptor set was obtained from a man aged 18 to 35 in good health.

Of note for this clonotype: At one end the junction does not follow the germline gene, possibly because of a read error. J is TRBJ1-3 and V is TRBV20-1; D is unclear. Germline loops: CDR1 DFQATT, CDR2 SNEGSKA (reference sequence). This CDR3 spans 12 amino acids. CDR3 sequence: CGASPQGNTIYF. The CDR3 region has the DNA TGCGGTGCTAGCCCCCAAGGAAACACCATATATTTT.

The V gene is TRBV5-1, the J gene TRBJ2-7; 8 bases map to TRBD1. This CDR3 has 16 amino acids. The V segment lost 3 bases and the J segment 6 bases; nucleotides outside the gene matches: 14. CDR1 is SGHRS and CDR2 is YFSETQ in the germline V gene. This CDR3 is CASSSNPGTGMSEQYF. The CDR3 bases are TGCGCCAGCAGCTCCAACCCCGGGACAGGAATGTCCGAGCAGTACTTC. The full variable domain, in which reference TRBV5-1 and TRBJ2-7 provide the parts outside the CDR3, is KAGVTQTPRYLIKTRGQQVTLSCSPISGHRSVSWYQQTPGQGLQFLFEYFSETQRNKGNFPGRFSGRQFSNSRSEMNVSTLELGDSALYLCASSSNPGTGMSEQYFGPGTRLTVT.

This chain joins TRBV20-1 and TRBJ1-1; perhaps TRBD1 as D (5 bases). The CDR3 has 17 residues. The V end lost 3 bases, the J end lost 2 bases, and 22 bases lay between the germline ends. From germline, CDR1 is DFQATT and CDR2 SNEGSKA (reference sequence). CDR3 nucleotides: TGCAGTGCTAGGGGGGACCCCGCGGGGGTTATAAACACTGAAGCTTTCTTT. Translation gives CSARGDPAGVINTEAFF.

This clonotype was detected only a few times. The chain is built from TRBV20-1 and TRBJ1-2; possibly TRBD1 for D (5 bases). The CDR3 covers 11 residues. The V end was cut by 7 bases, the J end by 4 bases, with 10 bases between. Germline CDR1 DFQATT, CDR2 SNEGSKA (reference sequence). This CDR3 is CSGRGGYGYTF. CDR3 DNA: TGCAGTGGGAGGGGCGGCTATGGCTACACCTTC.

This clonotype has just a few counts. The V and J genes are TRBV11-2 and TRBJ1-6; possibly TRBD1 for D (6 bases). Germline CDR1 SGHAT, CDR2 FQNNGV. CDR3 length: 16 residues. Trimming pared 6 bases from V and 6 bases from J, leaving 18 bases between. CDR3 bases: TGTGCCAGCAGTTTATCCGGGACAACTTCTAATTCACCCCTCCACTTT. It encodes CASSLSGTTSNSPLHF.

This clonotype was seen ten or more times. This chain joins TRBV12-3 or TRBV12-4 and TRBJ1-1, with D tentatively TRBD1 (5 bases). Trimming stripped 9 bases from V and 4 bases from J, with 18 bases between. This CDR3 contains 14 residues. CDR3 sequence (DNA): TGTGCCAGTTCTTACGGGGCCCGGGGCACTGAAGCTTTCTTT. As protein: CASSYGARGTEAFF.

Note on this clonotype: An end of the junction differs from the germline gene, which may be a read error. The V gene is TRBV20-1, the J gene TRBJ1-2; D possibly corresponds to TRBD1 (5 bases). The CDR3 spans 11 residues. The V gene's germline CDR1 is DFQATT and CDR2 SNEGSKA (reference sequence). The CDR3 nucleotides are TGCAGTGCTAACAGGATTTATGGCCACACCTTC. Its translation is CSANRIYGHTF.